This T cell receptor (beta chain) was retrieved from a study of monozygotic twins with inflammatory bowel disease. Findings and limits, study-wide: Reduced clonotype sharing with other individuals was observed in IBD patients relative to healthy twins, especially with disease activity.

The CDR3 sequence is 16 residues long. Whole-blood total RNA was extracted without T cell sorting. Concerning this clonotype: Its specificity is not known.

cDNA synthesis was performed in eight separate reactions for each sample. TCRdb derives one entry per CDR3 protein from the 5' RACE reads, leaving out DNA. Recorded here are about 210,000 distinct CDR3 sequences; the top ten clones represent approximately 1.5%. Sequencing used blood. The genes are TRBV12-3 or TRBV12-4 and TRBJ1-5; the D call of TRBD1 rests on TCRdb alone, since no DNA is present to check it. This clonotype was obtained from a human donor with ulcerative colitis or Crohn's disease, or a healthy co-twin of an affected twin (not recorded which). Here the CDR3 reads CASSLMGQGARQPQHF.